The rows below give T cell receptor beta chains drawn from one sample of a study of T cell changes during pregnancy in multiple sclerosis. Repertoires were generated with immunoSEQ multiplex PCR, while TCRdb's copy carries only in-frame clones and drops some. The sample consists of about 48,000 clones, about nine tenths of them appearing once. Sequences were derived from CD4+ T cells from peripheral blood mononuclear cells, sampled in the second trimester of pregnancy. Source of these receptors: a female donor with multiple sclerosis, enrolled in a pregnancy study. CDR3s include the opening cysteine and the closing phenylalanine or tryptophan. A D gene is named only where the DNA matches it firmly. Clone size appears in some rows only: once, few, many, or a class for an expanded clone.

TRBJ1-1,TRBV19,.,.,CASSIDRQNTEAFF,TGTGCCAGTAGTATAGACAGACAGAACACTGAAGCTTTCTTT
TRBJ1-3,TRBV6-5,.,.,CASSYSEATTIYF,TGTGCCAGCAGTTACTCAGAGGCGACCACCATATATTTT
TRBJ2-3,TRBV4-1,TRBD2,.,CASSQFMGSGRVRTQYF,TGCGCCAGCAGCCAATTTATGGGTAGCGGGAGGGTCAGAACGCAGTATTTT
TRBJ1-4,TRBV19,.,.,CASSLRAVNEKLFF,TGTGCCAGTAGTCTCAGGGCGGTTAATGAAAAACTGTTTTTT
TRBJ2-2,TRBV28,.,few,CASIWSSTGELFF,TGTGCCAGCATCTGGAGTTCCACCGGGGAGCTGTTTTTT
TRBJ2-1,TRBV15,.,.,CATRTGLGNEQFF,TGTGCCACCCGGACGGGATTGGGCAATGAGCAGTTCTTC
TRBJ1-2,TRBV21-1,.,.,CASSPQGWDGYTF,TGTGCCAGCAGCCCACAGGGATGGGATGGCTACACCTTC
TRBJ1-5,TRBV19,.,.,CASTQYARAANQPQHF,TGTGCCAGTACTCAATATGCGCGGGCAGCAAATCAGCCCCAGCATTTT
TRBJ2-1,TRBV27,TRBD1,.,CASSYYRDSGPNEQFF,TGTGCCAGCAGTTACTACCGGGACAGCGGTCCGAATGAGCAGTTCTTC
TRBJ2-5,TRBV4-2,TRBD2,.,CASSQGLAGETQYF,TGTGCCAGCAGCCAAGGACTAGCGGGAGAGACCCAGTACTTC
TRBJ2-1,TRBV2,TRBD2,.,CASKRGTSGTNEQFF,TGTGCCAGCAAGCGAGGGACTAGCGGGACGAATGAGCAGTTCTTC
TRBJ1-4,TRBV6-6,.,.,CASTHQGIEKLFF,TGTGCCAGCACCCACCAGGGTATTGAAAAACTGTTTTTT
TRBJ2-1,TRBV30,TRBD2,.,CAWTPGSGNYNEQFF,TGTGCCTGGACCCCGGGTAGCGGGAATTACAATGAGCAGTTCTTC
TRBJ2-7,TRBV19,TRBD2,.,CASSARTSGRSWNYEQYF,TGTGCCAGTAGTGCCCGGACTAGCGGGAGGTCATGGAACTACGAGCAGTACTTC
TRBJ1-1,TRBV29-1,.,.,CSVEDTGTEAFF,TGCAGCGTTGAAGATACAGGGACTGAAGCTTTCTTT